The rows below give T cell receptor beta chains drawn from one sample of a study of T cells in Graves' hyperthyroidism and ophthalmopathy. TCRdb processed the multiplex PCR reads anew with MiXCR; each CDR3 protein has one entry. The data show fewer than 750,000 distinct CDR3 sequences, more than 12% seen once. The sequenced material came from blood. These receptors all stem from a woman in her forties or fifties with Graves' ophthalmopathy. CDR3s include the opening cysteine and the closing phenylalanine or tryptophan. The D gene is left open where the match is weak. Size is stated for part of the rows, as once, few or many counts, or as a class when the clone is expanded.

CDR3aa: CASVTSGESSYEQYF; CDR3nt: TGTGCCAGCGTGACTAGCGGGGAAAGCTCCTACGAGCAGTACTTC; d_gene: TRBD2; v_gene: TRBV28; j_gene: TRBJ2-7; abundance: many
CDR3aa: CASSFGPYRVDTQYF; CDR3nt: TGTGCCAGCAGCTTCGGGCCCTACCGGGTTGATACGCAGTATTTT; d_gene: .; v_gene: TRBV7-6; j_gene: TRBJ2-3; abundance: many
CDR3aa: CASSPSGRARGNTDTQYF; CDR3nt: TGTGCCAGCAGCCCGAGCGGGAGGGCCCGAGGAAACACAGATACGCAGTATTTT; d_gene: TRBD2; v_gene: TRBV7-3; j_gene: TRBJ2-3; abundance: .
CDR3aa: CASSGGLAAQETQYF; CDR3nt: TGTGCCAGCAGTGGGGGACTAGCGGCCCAAGAGACCCAGTACTTC; d_gene: TRBD2; v_gene: TRBV12-3/TRBV12-4; j_gene: TRBJ2-5; abundance: many
CDR3aa: CSARPGQGGSPLHF; CDR3nt: TGCAGTGCTAGGCCGGGACAGGGAGGATCACCCCTCCACTTT; d_gene: TRBD1; v_gene: TRBV20-1; j_gene: TRBJ1-6; abundance: .
CDR3aa: CASSLQGALAAFF; CDR3nt: TGTGCCAGCAGTTTACAGGGGGCCTTGGCAGCTTTCTTT; d_gene: TRBD1; v_gene: TRBV12-3/TRBV12-4; j_gene: TRBJ1-1; abundance: many
CDR3aa: CASSLESPESTDTQYF; CDR3nt: TGTGCCAGCAGCTTGGAGTCTCCCGAGTCCACAGATACGCAGTATTTT; d_gene: .; v_gene: TRBV12-3/TRBV12-4; j_gene: TRBJ2-3; abundance: many
CDR3aa: CSVVGSGYRETQYF; CDR3nt: TGCAGCGTTGTAGGCAGCGGATATAGAGAGACCCAGTACTTC; d_gene: .; v_gene: TRBV29-1; j_gene: TRBJ2-5; abundance: few
CDR3aa: CSAKDYTNNEQFF; CDR3nt: TGCAGTGCTAAGGACTACACAAACAATGAGCAGTTCTTC; d_gene: .; v_gene: TRBV20-1; j_gene: TRBJ2-1; abundance: many
CDR3aa: CASSHNRPSSYNEQFF; CDR3nt: TGTGCCAGCAGTCACAACAGACCAAGCTCCTACAATGAGCAGTTCTTC; d_gene: .; v_gene: TRBV28; j_gene: TRBJ2-1; abundance: many
CDR3aa: CASSAPGTVNTGELFF; CDR3nt: TGCGCCAGCAGCGCCCCCGGGACCGTGAACACCGGGGAGCTGTTTTTT; d_gene: .; v_gene: TRBV5-1; j_gene: TRBJ2-2; abundance: many
CDR3aa: CSATTTGRAVYEQYF; CDR3nt: TGCAGTGCCACTACTACGGGGAGGGCCGTCTACGAGCAGTACTTC; d_gene: TRBD2; v_gene: TRBV20-1; j_gene: TRBJ2-7; abundance: many
CDR3aa: CASSLLAAQETQYF; CDR3nt: TGTGCCAGCAGTTTATTAGCGGCTCAAGAGACCCAGTACTTC; d_gene: .; v_gene: TRBV6-2/TRBV6-3; j_gene: TRBJ2-5; abundance: many
CDR3aa: CASSLGLGDVGETQYF; CDR3nt: TGCGCCAGCAGCTTAGGTTTGGGGGACGTGGGAGAGACCCAGTACTTC; d_gene: .; v_gene: TRBV5-1; j_gene: TRBJ2-5; abundance: .
CDR3aa: CASSFSNQPQHF; CDR3nt: TGTGCCAGCAGTTTTAGCAATCAGCCCCAGCATTTT; d_gene: .; v_gene: TRBV7-2; j_gene: TRBJ1-5; abundance: many
CDR3aa: CASSPLGGAAYEQYF; CDR3nt: TGCGCCAGCAGCCCCCTGGGAGGCGCCGCCTACGAGCAGTACTTC; d_gene: .; v_gene: TRBV4-3; j_gene: TRBJ2-7; abundance: many
CDR3aa: CASSLGTGKNTEAFF; CDR3nt: .; d_gene: .; v_gene: TRBV27; j_gene: TRBJ1-1; abundance: many
CDR3aa: CASSLGLVGLAGETQYF; CDR3nt: TGCGCCAGCAGCTTGGGTCTTGTTGGACTAGCGGGAGAGACCCAGTACTTC; d_gene: TRBD2; v_gene: TRBV5-1; j_gene: TRBJ2-5; abundance: .
CDR3aa: CASSFGLAGGPTDTQYF; CDR3nt: TGTGCCAGCAGCTTCGGACTAGCGGGAGGACCCACAGATACGCAGTATTTT; d_gene: TRBD2; v_gene: TRBV7-3; j_gene: TRBJ2-3; abundance: .
CDR3aa: CASSQDLLAGGIGDTQYF; CDR3nt: TGCGCCAGCAGCCAAGATCTACTAGCGGGAGGGATTGGGGATACGCAGTATTTT; d_gene: TRBD2; v_gene: TRBV4-3; j_gene: TRBJ2-3; abundance: .
CDR3aa: CSARDTAGGPRHYEQYF; CDR3nt: TGCAGTGCTAGAGATACGGCGGGAGGGCCTAGGCACTACGAGCAGTACTTC; d_gene: TRBD2; v_gene: TRBV20-1; j_gene: TRBJ2-7; abundance: many
CDR3aa: CASSLVLAGVSSYNEQFF; CDR3nt: TGTGCCAGCAGCTTGGTCCTAGCGGGGGTGAGCTCCTACAATGAGCAGTTCTTC; d_gene: TRBD2; v_gene: TRBV11-3; j_gene: TRBJ2-1; abundance: few
CDR3aa: CASTKWEANYGYTF; CDR3nt: TGTGCCAGCACGAAGTGGGAAGCTAACTATGGCTACACCTTC; d_gene: .; v_gene: TRBV6-1; j_gene: TRBJ1-2; abundance: many
CDR3aa: CASSDGHGDGNTIYF; CDR3nt: TGTGCCAGCTCCGATGGCCACGGGGACGGAAACACCATATATTTT; d_gene: .; v_gene: TRBV18; j_gene: TRBJ1-3; abundance: .
CDR3aa: CASSQVPVAGGPPETQYF; CDR3nt: TGTGCCAGCAGCCAAGTCCCGGTAGCGGGAGGGCCTCCCGAGACCCAGTACTTC; d_gene: TRBD2; v_gene: TRBV5-1; j_gene: TRBJ2-5; abundance: .
CDR3aa: CSARRGLNQPQHF; CDR3nt: TGCAGTGCTAGACGGGGCCTCAATCAGCCCCAGCATTTT; d_gene: .; v_gene: TRBV20-1; j_gene: TRBJ1-5; abundance: few
CDR3aa: CASSYSRAGGETQYF; CDR3nt: TGTGCCAGCAGTTACTCAAGGGCCGGTGGGGAGACCCAGTACTTC; d_gene: .; v_gene: TRBV6-5; j_gene: TRBJ2-5; abundance: many
CDR3aa: CASSFSQGAHYEQYF; CDR3nt: TGTGCCAGCAGTTTTAGCCAGGGGGCTCACTACGAGCAGTACTTC; d_gene: TRBD1; v_gene: TRBV27; j_gene: TRBJ2-7; abundance: .
CDR3aa: CASRSSGSGPYNEQFF; CDR3nt: TGTGCCAGCAGGTCTAGCGGGAGCGGACCCTACAATGAGCAGTTCTTC; d_gene: TRBD2; v_gene: TRBV7-9; j_gene: TRBJ2-1; abundance: .
CDR3aa: CASSVEDRPTGELFF; CDR3nt: TGTGCCAGCAGCGTAGAGGACAGGCCCACCGGGGAGCTGTTTTTT; d_gene: TRBD1; v_gene: TRBV9; j_gene: TRBJ2-2; abundance: few
CDR3aa: CASSLDLLGGNTIYF; CDR3nt: TGTGCCAGCAGCTTGGACCTTCTCGGGGGAAACACCATATATTTT; d_gene: .; v_gene: TRBV5-8; j_gene: TRBJ1-3; abundance: many
CDR3aa: CASRPEIGLAGEQYF; CDR3nt: TGTGCCAGCAGGCCTGAAATCGGACTAGCTGGCGAGCAGTACTTC; d_gene: TRBD2; v_gene: TRBV13; j_gene: TRBJ2-7; abundance: many
CDR3aa: CASSHLPGLAGVEQYF; CDR3nt: TGTGCCAGCAGCCACCTTCCGGGACTAGCGGGAGTTGAGCAGTACTTC; d_gene: TRBD2; v_gene: TRBV3-1; j_gene: TRBJ2-7; abundance: many
CDR3aa: CASSVVGNEKLFF; CDR3nt: TGTGCCAGCAGCGTTGTCGGAAATGAAAAACTGTTTTTT; d_gene: .; v_gene: TRBV2; j_gene: TRBJ1-4; abundance: many
CDR3aa: CASSFYRGNQPQHF; CDR3nt: TGTGCCAGCAGTTTCTACAGGGGGAATCAGCCCCAGCATTTT; d_gene: TRBD1; v_gene: TRBV28; j_gene: TRBJ1-5; abundance: .
CDR3aa: CAISDSKETQYF; CDR3nt: TGTGCCATCAGTGACAGTAAAGAGACCCAGTACTTC; d_gene: .; v_gene: TRBV10-3; j_gene: TRBJ2-5; abundance: few
CDR3aa: CASSVTSGPETQYF; CDR3nt: TGCGCCAGCAGTGTGACTAGCGGTCCGGAGACCCAGTACTTC; d_gene: TRBD2; v_gene: TRBV10-2; j_gene: TRBJ2-5; abundance: few
CDR3aa: CASSWVRGQNTGELFF; CDR3nt: TGTGCCAGCAGCTGGGTGAGGGGACAGAACACCGGGGAGCTGTTTTTT; d_gene: .; v_gene: TRBV7-6; j_gene: TRBJ2-2; abundance: many
CDR3aa: CASSLGASGGSYEQYF; CDR3nt: TGTGCCAGCAGCTTAGGAGCTAGCGGGGGATCCTACGAGCAGTACTTC; d_gene: TRBD2; v_gene: TRBV7-6; j_gene: TRBJ2-7; abundance: .
CDR3aa: CAISERGGSTDTQYF; CDR3nt: TGTGCCATCAGTGAGCGCGGAGGCAGCACAGATACGCAGTATTTT; d_gene: .; v_gene: TRBV10-3; j_gene: TRBJ2-3; abundance: .
CDR3aa: CASSRLRDRESEAFF; CDR3nt: TGTGCCAGCAGCCGCCTACGGGACAGGGAATCTGAAGCTTTCTTT; d_gene: TRBD1; v_gene: TRBV7-6; j_gene: TRBJ1-1; abundance: .
CDR3aa: CASSNDRGNEQYF; CDR3nt: TGTGCCAGCAGCAACGACAGGGGAAACGAGCAGTACTTC; d_gene: TRBD1; v_gene: TRBV6-1; j_gene: TRBJ2-7; abundance: many
CDR3aa: CSAPTSQAQHF; CDR3nt: TGCAGTGCCCCTACTTCACAGGCCCAGCATTTT; d_gene: .; v_gene: TRBV20-1; j_gene: TRBJ1-5; abundance: .
CDR3aa: CASSPTEETQYF; CDR3nt: TGTGCCAGCTCACCGACAGAAGAGACCCAGTACTTC; d_gene: .; v_gene: TRBV18; j_gene: TRBJ2-5; abundance: many
CDR3aa: CAWSLAGLSYEQYF; CDR3nt: TGTGCCTGGAGTCTCGCAGGGCTGTCCTACGAGCAGTACTTC; d_gene: .; v_gene: TRBV30; j_gene: TRBJ2-7; abundance: few